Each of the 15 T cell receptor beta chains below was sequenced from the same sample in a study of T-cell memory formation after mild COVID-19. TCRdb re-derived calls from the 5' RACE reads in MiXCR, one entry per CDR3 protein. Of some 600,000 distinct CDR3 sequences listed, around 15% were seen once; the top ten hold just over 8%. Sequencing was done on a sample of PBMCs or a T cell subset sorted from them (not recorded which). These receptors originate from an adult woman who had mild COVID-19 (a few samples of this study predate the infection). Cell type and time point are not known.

The DNA of the CDR3 is TGTGCCAGCAGCTTAGAAGCGGGCCTTACCTACGAGCAGTACTTC. It is translated as CASSLEAGLTYEQYF. The V gene is TRBV7-9, the J gene TRBJ2-7, with D possibly TRBD2 on 6 matching bases. The CDR3 runs to 15 residues. CDR1 and CDR2 from the germline V gene are SEHNR and FQNEAQ (reference sequence). V was pared by 1 base and J by 2 bases, with 12 bases between.

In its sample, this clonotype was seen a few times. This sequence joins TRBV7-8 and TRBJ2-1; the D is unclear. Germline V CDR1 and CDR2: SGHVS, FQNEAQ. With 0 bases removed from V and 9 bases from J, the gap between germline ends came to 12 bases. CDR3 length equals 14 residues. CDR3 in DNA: TGTGCCAGCAGCTTAGCGTTCGGCGTAGGTGAGCAGTTCTTC. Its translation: CASSLAFGVGEQFF.

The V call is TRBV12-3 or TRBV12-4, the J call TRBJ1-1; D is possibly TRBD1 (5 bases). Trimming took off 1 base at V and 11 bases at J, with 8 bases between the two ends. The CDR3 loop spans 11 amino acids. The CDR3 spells CASSLGGVAFF. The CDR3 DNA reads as TGTGCCAGCAGTTTAGGAGGGGTGGCTTTCTTT.

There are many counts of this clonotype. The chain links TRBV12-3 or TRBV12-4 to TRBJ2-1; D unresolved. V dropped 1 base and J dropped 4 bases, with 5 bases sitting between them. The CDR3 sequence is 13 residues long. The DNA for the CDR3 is TGTGCCAGCAGTTTAGTTGGTTACAATGAGCAGTTCTTC. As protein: CASSLVGYNEQFF.

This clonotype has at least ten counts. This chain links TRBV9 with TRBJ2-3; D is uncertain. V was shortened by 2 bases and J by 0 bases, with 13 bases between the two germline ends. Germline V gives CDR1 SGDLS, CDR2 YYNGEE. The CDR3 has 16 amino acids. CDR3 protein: CASSVNAQLSTDTQYF. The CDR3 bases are TGTGCCAGCAGCGTGAATGCACAGCTGAGCACAGATACGCAGTATTTT.

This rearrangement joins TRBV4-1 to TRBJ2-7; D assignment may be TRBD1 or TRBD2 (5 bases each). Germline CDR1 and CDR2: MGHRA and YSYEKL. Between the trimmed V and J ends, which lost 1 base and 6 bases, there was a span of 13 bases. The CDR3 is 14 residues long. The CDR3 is CASSQGEEGREQYF. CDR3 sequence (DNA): TGCGCCAGCAGCCAAGGGGAAGAGGGGCGCGAGCAGTACTTC.

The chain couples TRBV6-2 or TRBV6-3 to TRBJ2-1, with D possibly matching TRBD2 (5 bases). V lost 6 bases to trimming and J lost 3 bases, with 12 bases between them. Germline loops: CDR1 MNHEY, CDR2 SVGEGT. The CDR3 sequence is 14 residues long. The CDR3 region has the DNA TGTGCCAGCAGCCCAGACTACCTCTACAATGAGCAGTTCTTC. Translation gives CASSPDYLYNEQFF.

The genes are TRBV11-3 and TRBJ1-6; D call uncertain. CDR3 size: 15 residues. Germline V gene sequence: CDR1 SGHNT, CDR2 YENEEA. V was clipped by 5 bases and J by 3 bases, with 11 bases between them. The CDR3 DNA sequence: TGTGCCAGCAGCCGATCTGGGGACTATAATTCACCCCTCCACTTT. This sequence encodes CASSRSGDYNSPLHF.

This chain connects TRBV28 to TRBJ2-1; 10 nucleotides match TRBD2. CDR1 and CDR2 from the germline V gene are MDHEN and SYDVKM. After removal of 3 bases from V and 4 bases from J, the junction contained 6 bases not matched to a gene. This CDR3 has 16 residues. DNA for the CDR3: TGTGCCAGCAGTTTTCCGGCTAGCGGGAGTTACAATGAGCAGTTCTTC. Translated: CASSFPASGSYNEQFF.

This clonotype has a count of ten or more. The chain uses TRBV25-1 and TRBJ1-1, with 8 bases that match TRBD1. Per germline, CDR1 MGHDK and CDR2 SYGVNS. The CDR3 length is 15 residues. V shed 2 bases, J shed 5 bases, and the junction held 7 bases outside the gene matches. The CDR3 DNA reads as TGTGCCAGCAGTGAACTCCGACAGGGGAAGACTGAAGCTTTCTTT. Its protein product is CASSELRQGKTEAFF.

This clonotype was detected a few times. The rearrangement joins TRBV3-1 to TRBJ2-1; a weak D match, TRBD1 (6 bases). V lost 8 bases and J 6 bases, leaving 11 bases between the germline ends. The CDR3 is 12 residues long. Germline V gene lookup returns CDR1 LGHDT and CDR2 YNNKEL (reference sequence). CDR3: CASQDRFNEQFF. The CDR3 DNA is TGTGCCAGCCAGGACAGATTCAATGAGCAGTTCTTC.

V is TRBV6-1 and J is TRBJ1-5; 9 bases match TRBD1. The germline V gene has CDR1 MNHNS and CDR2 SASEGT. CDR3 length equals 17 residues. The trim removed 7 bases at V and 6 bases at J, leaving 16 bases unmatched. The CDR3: CASMKDRGRGDRQPQHF. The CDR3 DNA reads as TGTGCCAGCATGAAGGACAGGGGCCGGGGAGACCGTCAGCCCCAGCATTTT.

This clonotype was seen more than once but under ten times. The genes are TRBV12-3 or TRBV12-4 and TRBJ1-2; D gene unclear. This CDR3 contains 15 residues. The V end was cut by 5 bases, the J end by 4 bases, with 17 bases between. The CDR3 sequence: CASSGPGVGGYGYTF. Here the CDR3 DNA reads TGTGCCAGCAGTGGACCGGGAGTGGGCGGCTATGGCTACACCTTC.

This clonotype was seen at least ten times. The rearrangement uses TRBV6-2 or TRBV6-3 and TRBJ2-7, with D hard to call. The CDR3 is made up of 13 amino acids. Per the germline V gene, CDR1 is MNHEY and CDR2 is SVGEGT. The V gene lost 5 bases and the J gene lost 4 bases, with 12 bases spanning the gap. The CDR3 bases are TGTGCCAGCAGTCCCGCCGTTAGTTACGAGCAGTACTTC. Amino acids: CASSPAVSYEQYF.

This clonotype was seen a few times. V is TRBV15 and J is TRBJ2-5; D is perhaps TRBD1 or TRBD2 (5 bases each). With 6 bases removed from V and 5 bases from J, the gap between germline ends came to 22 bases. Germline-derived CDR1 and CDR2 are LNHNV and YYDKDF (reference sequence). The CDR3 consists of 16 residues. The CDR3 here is CATRRGRETFLETQYF. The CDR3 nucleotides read TGTGCCACCAGGAGGGGAAGAGAAACCTTCTTGGAGACCCAGTACTTC.